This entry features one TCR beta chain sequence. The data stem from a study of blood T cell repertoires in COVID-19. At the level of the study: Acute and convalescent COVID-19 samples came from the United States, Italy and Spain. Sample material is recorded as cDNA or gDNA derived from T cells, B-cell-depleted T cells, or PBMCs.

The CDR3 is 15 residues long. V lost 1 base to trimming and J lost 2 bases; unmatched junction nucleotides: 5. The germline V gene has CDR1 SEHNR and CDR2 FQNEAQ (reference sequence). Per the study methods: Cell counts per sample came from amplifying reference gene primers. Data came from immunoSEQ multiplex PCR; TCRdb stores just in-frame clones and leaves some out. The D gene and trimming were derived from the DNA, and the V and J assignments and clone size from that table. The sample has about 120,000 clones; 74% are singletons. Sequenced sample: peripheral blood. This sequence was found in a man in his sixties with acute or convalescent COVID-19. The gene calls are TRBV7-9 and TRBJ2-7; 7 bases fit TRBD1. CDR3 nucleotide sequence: TGTGCCAGCAGCTTAGACAGGGGAAGAACCTACGAGCAGTACTTC. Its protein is CASSLDRGRTYEQYF. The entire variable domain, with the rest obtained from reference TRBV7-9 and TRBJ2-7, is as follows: DTGVSQNPRHKITKRGQNVTFRCDPISEHNRLYWYRQTLGQGPEFLTYFQNEAQLEKSRLLSDRFSAERPKGSFSTLEIQRTEQGDSAMYLCASSLDRGRTYEQYFGPGTRLTVT.